Given below is one T cell receptor (beta chain) in context. This specimen comes from a study of blood T cell repertoires in COVID-19. The V end lost 1 base, the J end lost 6 bases, and 15 bases lay between the germline ends. CDR3 size: 15 residues. Looked up from germline, CDR1 is SGHTA and CDR2 is FQGNSA. The table came from immunoSEQ multiplex PCR; TCRdb's copy has only in-frame clones and leaves some out. There are roughly 70,000 clones in the sample; roughly 85% occur only once, and approximately 19% lies in the top ten. Sequenced sample: peripheral blood. The V call is TRBV7-2, the J call TRBJ1-2, with a possible D match to TRBD1 (6 bases). The receptor comes from a woman at least 80 years old with acute or convalescent COVID-19. The CDR3 bases are TGTGCCAGCAGCTTAGACACAGGGAGGGCGAATGGCTACACCTTC. Protein sequence: CASSLDTGRANGYTF.